This TCR beta chain came from a study of CD8+CD57+ T cells in acquired aplastic anemia. Study summary: Sorted CD4+ plus CD8+ cells gave DNA averaging roughly 3.2 ug. The study's findings and limits: In common between the patients and the controls were more than 25 CD8+ CDR3 sequences.

The length of the CDR3 is 13 residues. Trimming cost V 4 bases and J 6 bases, with 13 bases left between them. CDR1 SGHNT and CDR2 YENEEA come from the germline V gene. This clonotype was detected ten times or more. Its antigen remains unidentified. Profiling that covered TCR beta VDJ and CDR3 relied on genomic DNA as its template. TCRdb analysed the reads with MiXCR anew, one entry per CDR3 protein. Of some 150,000 distinct CDR3 sequences listed, 45% to 55% are singletons. The authors sequenced patients whose flow cytometry had shown CD8+CD57+ cell expansion. Untreated patients provided the blood samples, with no therapy given before sampling.

The clonotype comes from a human donor with aplastic anemia. V usage is TRBV11-3 and J usage is TRBJ2-7, with D perhaps matching TRBD1 (6 bases). The sample comprised sorted CD4+, CD8+, or CD8+CD57+ T cells (not recorded which) from PBMCs. The CDR3 sequence: CASSSSRTAEQYF. The CDR3 DNA reads TGTGCCAGCAGCTCATCTAGGACAGCCGAGCAGTACTTC.